This T cell receptor beta chain was sequenced in a study of T cell changes during pregnancy in multiple sclerosis. V lost 2 bases to trimming and J lost 5 bases; unmatched junction nucleotides: 5. Germline V gene sequence: CDR1 MNHEY, CDR2 SVGAGI. The CDR3 covers 14 residues. Produced via immunoSEQ multiplex PCR; TCRdb's table is partial and in-frame only. Of about 73,000 clones listed, around 94% were seen once; the top ten hold approximately 2.1%. The rearrangement links TRBV6-5 to TRBJ2-5, with 7 bases matching TRBD1. The sequence came from a female donor in good health, enrolled as a control in a pregnancy study. This specimen consisted of peripheral blood, obtained in the second trimester of pregnancy. The CDR3 region is CASSYMTGWETQYF. In nucleotides, the CDR3 is TGTGCCAGCAGTTACATGACAGGGTGGGAGACCCAGTACTTC.